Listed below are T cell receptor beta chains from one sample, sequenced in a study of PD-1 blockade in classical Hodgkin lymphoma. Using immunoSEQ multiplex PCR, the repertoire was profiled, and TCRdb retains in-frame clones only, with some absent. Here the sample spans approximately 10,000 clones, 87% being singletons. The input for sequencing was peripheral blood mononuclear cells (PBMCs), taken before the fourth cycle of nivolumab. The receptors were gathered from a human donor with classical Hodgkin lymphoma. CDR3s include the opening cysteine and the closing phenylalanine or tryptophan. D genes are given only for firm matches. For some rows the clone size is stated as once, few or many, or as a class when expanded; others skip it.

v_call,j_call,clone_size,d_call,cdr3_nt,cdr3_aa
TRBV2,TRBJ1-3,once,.,TGTGCCAGACAGGGAGTGGGCTCTGGAAACACCATATATTTT,CARQGVGSGNTIYF
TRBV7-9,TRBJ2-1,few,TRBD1,TGTGCCAGCAGCAAAGGACAGGGGGGTTACAATGAGCAGTTCTTC,CASSKGQGGYNEQFF
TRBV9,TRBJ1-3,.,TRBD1,TGTGCCAGCAGCGAGCGGGACAGCATCTTCTCTGGAAACACCATATATTTT,CASSERDSIFSGNTIYF
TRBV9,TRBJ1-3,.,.,TGTGCCAGCAGCCCCTCGAACTCTGGAAACACCATATATTTT,CASSPSNSGNTIYF
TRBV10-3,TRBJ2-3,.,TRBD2,TGTGCCATCACCGGACTAGCGGGCGGCACAGATACGCAGTATTTT,CAITGLAGGTDTQYF
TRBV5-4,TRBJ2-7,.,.,TGTGCCAGCAGCCCGACAGGATCTTCCTCCTACGAGCAGTACTTC,CASSPTGSSSYEQYF
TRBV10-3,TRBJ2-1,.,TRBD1,TGTGCCATCAGCGCCGGGACAGGGGATAGGGATGAGCAGTTCTTC,CAISAGTGDRDEQFF
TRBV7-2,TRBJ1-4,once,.,TGTGCCAGCAGCCTGACCGCGACAACTAATGAAAAACTGTTTTTT,CASSLTATTNEKLFF
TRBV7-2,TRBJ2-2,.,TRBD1,TGTGCCAGCACCTTCGGACAGGGAAACACCGGGGAGCTGTTTTTT,CASTFGQGNTGELFF
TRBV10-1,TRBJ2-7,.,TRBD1,TGCGCCAGCAGTGAGTCGGGGACAGGGAACGAGCAGTACTTC,CASSESGTGNEQYF
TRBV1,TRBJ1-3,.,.,TGCACCAGCAGCCAAGATGGGTGTGCCACCATATATTTT,CTSSQDGCATIYF
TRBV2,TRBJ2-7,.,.,TGTGCCAGCAGTCCTAATACCTACGAGCAGTACTTC,CASSPNTYEQYF
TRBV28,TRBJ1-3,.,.,TGTGCCAGCAGTTCCCCACAGGGCTTGGGTCCTTATTCTGGAAACACCATATATTTT,CASSSPQGLGPYSGNTIYF
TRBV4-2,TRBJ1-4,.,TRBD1,TGTGCCAGCAGCTTGTATCCCGGGACAGGGGGCAAAGGGAGTGAAAAACTGTTTTTT,CASSLYPGTGGKGSEKLFF
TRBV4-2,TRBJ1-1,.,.,TGTGCCAGCAGCCAGAACACAGGAATAGCTTTCTTT,CASSQNTGIAFF
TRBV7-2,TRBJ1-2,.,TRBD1,TGTGCCAGCAGCCTGGGACAGGGAGACTATGGCTACACCTTC,CASSLGQGDYGYTF
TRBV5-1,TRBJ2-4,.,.,TGCGCCAGCAGCTTATTTCGGGGAACGGAGGGCATTCAGTACTTC,CASSLFRGTEGIQYF
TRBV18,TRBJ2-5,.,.,TGTGCCAGCTCACCAGTAGCCGAGGGAGGAGAGACCCAGTACTTC,CASSPVAEGGETQYF
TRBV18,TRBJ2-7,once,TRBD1,TGTGCCAGCTCACCGACAGGGGGCAACGAGCAGTACTTC,CASSPTGGNEQYF
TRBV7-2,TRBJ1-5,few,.,TGTGCCAGCAGCCCCAAGAGCGGACCAGGGGGCAATCAGCCCCAGCATTTT,CASSPKSGPGGNQPQHF
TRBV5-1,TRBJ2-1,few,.,TGCGCCAGCAGCTCTATGACCTCCTACAATGAGCAGTTCTTC,CASSSMTSYNEQFF
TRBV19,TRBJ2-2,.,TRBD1,TGTGCCAGTAGTATTTACAGGGGGACCGGGGAGCTGTTTTTT,CASSIYRGTGELFF
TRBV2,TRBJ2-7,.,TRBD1,TGTGCCAGCAGTGCCTTACAGGGGGCTAACGAGCAGTACTTC,CASSALQGANEQYF
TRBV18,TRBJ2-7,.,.,TGTGCCAGCTCACCGGCGGGGTCCCCTTACGAGCAGTACTTC,CASSPAGSPYEQYF
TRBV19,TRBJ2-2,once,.,TGTGCCAGTAATCCCCTGAACACCGGGGAGCTGTTTTTT,CASNPLNTGELFF
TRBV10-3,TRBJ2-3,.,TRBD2,TGTGCCATCAGGGCTAGCGGGGGCCAGGGAGATACGCAGTATTTT,CAIRASGGQGDTQYF
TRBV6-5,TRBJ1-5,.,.,TGTGCCAGCAGTTACATACAGAGCAATCAGCCCCAGCATTTT,CASSYIQSNQPQHF
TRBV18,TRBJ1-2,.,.,TGTGCCAGCTCACCGGGGGGTAACTATGGCTACACCTTC,CASSPGGNYGYTF
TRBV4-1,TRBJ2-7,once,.,TGCGCCAGCAGCCAAGAGGGGTCTCTGGGGGCTCATGGCGAGCAGTACTTC,CASSQEGSLGAHGEQYF
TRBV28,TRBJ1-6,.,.,TGTGCCAGCAGGGGAGGGAATTCACCCCTCCACTTT,CASRGGNSPLHF